This T cell receptor beta chain came from a study of blood T cells in healthy people across ages. Study-wide results and limits: Versus aged donors, long-lived donors had higher diversity and more naive CD4+ cells. Estimates of total diversity, which came from one million sequenced T cells, were considered to be underestimates. The fall in TCR beta diversity per million T cells was roughly linear with age.

The CDR3 is 14 amino acids. Germline values: CDR1 ENHRY, CDR2 SYGVKD. Trimming left V 4 bases short and J 7 bases short, with 14 bases between. This clonotype showed up just a few times. The antigen is not known. Together with a sample-barcoded 5' primer, a J-beta primer mix was included in a second PCR lasting roughly 7 to 11 cycles. Sequencing yielded, for each sample, at least 2.5 million paired-end reads carrying CDR3. TCRdb independently ran MiXCR on the 5' RACE reads; one entry per CDR3 protein. Of just over 800,000 distinct CDR3 sequences listed, under 80% are singletons. The receptor was derived from a man under 40 in good health. Sequencing was done on a sample of blood. The chain joins TRBV10-3 to TRBJ1-5; D is perhaps TRBD1 (6 bases). The CDR3 coding sequence is TGTGCCATCAGTGGGGGACACGTAGACCAGCCCCAGCATTTT. This codes for CAISGGHVDQPQHF.